These 7 T cell receptor beta chains were all obtained from the same sample, sequenced in a study of blood T cell repertoires in COVID-19. The data were produced by immunoSEQ multiplex PCR, yet TCRdb's version contains in-frame clones alone and is incomplete. Here the sample spans about 500,000 clones, roughly 87% being singletons. Sequencing input: peripheral blood. The receptors stem from a man between 18 and 29 years old with COVID-19, enrolled during active disease.

The chain carries TRBV6-5 and TRBJ2-7; 10 bases map to TRBD1. The trim removed 7 bases at V and 2 bases at J, leaving 5 bases unmatched. Per germline, CDR1 MNHEY and CDR2 SVGAGI. The CDR3 extends over 14 amino acids. DNA for the CDR3: TGTGCCAGCAATAGGGACAGGGGTCCCTACGAGCAGTACTTC. Translated: CASNRDRGPYEQYF.

For the CDR3, the DNA is TGCGCCAGCAGCCAATATCTGGGACTAGCGGGAGTTTGTACCGGGGAGCTGTTTTTT. This codes for CASSQYLGLAGVCTGELFF. V and J are TRBV4-1 and TRBJ2-2; 14 bases line up with TRBD2. From germline, CDR1 is MGHRA and CDR2 YSYEKL. V lost 2 bases to trimming and J lost 5 bases; unmatched junction nucleotides: 10. CDR3 length: 19 residues.

V and J are TRBV7-3 and TRBJ2-1; possible D gene TRBD1, 5 bases. The CDR3 is 13 amino acids. Trimming cost V 10 bases and J 1 base, with 11 bases left between them. Germline CDR1 SGHTA, CDR2 FQGTGA. As DNA, the CDR3 is TGTGCCAAAGACAGATCTTCCTACAATGAGCAGTTCTTC. Its protein product is CAKDRSSYNEQFF.

This clone was recorded a few times. The CDR3 reads CASSLGQSTETQYF. CDR3 nucleotide sequence: TGCGCCAGCAGCTTGGGACAGTCGACGGAGACCCAGTACTTC. The V gene is TRBV5-1, the J gene TRBJ2-5, with D possibly TRBD1 on 5 matching bases. This CDR3 contains 14 residues. The V gene's germline CDR1 is SGHRS and CDR2 YFSETQ. Trimming took 0 bases from V and 5 from J, leaving 11 bases between them.

The V and J genes are TRBV19 and TRBJ2-5; 12 bases line up with TRBD1. Germline V lookup: CDR1 LNHDA, CDR2 SQIVND (reference sequence). J gave up 4 bases and V 4 bases, and 7 bases lay outside the gene matches. This CDR3 is built from 16 residues. The CDR3 DNA follows: TGTGCCAGTAGTAAGGGGACAGGGGGCTCGAGAGAGACCCAGTACTTC. It codes for CASSKGTGGSRETQYF.

The V and J genes are TRBV6-4 and TRBJ2-1; tentatively, D is TRBD1 (6 bases). Germline V lookup: CDR1 MRHNA, CDR2 SNTAGT. Between the trimmed V and J ends, which lost 1 base and 9 bases, there was a span of 10 bases. This CDR3 spans 13 amino acids. The DNA of the CDR3 is TGTGCCAGCAGTGACTTTCAGGGGCTTGAGCAGTTCTTC. Amino acid sequence: CASSDFQGLEQFF.

This clone appeared once. The gene calls are TRBV3-1 (or the pseudogene TRBV3-2) and TRBJ2-2; weak D call: TRBD2 (6 bases). The germline V gene encodes CDR1 LGHDT and CDR2 YNNKEL (reference sequence). The CDR3 covers 14 residues. Trimming took 4 bases from V and 4 from J, leaving 10 bases between them. CDR3 amino acids: CASSPGGFTGELFF. The CDR3, as DNA: TGTGCCAGCAGCCCTGGGGGGTTCACCGGGGAGCTGTTTTTT.